The 6 T cell receptor beta chains reported below all come from one sample, sequenced in a study of shared clonotypes between healthy human individuals. TCRdb keeps only in-frame clones here, not all; method: immunoSEQ multiplex PCR. This sample has about 680,000 clones, with 60% to 75% found just once. The sample comprised memory CD4+ T cells sorted from blood. This sample's subset: CD45RA-negative fraction. The receptors originated from a woman aged 25 to 45 in good health.

The chain links TRBV29-1 to TRBJ2-7; a weak D match, TRBD1 (6 bases). The CDR3 covers 14 residues. Trimming left V 3 bases short and J 6 bases short, with 18 bases between. The germline gives CDR1 SQVTM, CDR2 ANQGSEA. CDR3 sequence reads: CSVDRAGAGVEQYF. For the CDR3, the DNA is TGCAGCGTTGATCGGGCAGGGGCAGGGGTCGAGCAGTACTTC.

The chain is built from TRBV11-3 and TRBJ2-3; 7 bases line up with TRBD2. Unmatched junction bases numbered 6, after V lost 4 bases and J lost 2 bases. The germline gives CDR1 SGHNT, CDR2 YENEEA. CDR3 length: 15 residues. The CDR3 DNA follows: TGTGCCAGCAGCTCCACGGGAGGCCCCACAGATACGCAGTATTTT. Translating gives CASSSTGGPTDTQYF.

This clone occurred once. This chain uses TRBV7-8 with TRBJ2-5, with D tentatively TRBD2 (6 bases). V lost 5 bases, J lost 5 bases, and 21 bases lay in between. The CDR3 has 16 residues. Looked up from germline, CDR1 is SGHVS and CDR2 is FQNEAQ. Here the CDR3 DNA reads TGTGCCAGCAGCGCCAAGCGACGGGAGTCTATGGAGACCCAGTACTTC. Its translation: CASSAKRRESMETQYF. Drawing the rest from reference TRBV7-8 and TRBJ2-5, the complete variable domain is GAGVSQSPRYKVAKRGQDVALRCDPISGHVSLFWYQQALGQGPEFLTYFQNEAQLDKSGLPSDRFFAERPEGSVSTLKIQRTQQEDSAVYLCASSAKRRESMETQYFGPGTRLLVL.

This clone was seen only once. J is TRBJ2-7 and V is TRBV18; D uncertain. The CDR3 loop spans 13 amino acids. Trimming removed 3 bases from V and 5 bases from J, with 11 bases in between. Germline lookup yields CDR1 KGHSH and CDR2 LQKENI. In DNA, the CDR3 is TGTGCCAGCTCACCCGGCGAGGATAACGAGCAGTACTTC. Translation gives CASSPGEDNEQYF.

This chain links TRBV11-2 with TRBJ2-3, with D unresolved. Germline CDR1 SGHAT, CDR2 FQNNGV. Trimming pared 3 bases from V and 2 bases from J, leaving 6 bases between. CDR3 length: 13 residues. CDR3 DNA: TGTGCCAGCAGCTTTCCCCTCACAGATACGCAGTATTTT. This translates into CASSFPLTDTQYF.

The CDR3 reads CASSPRFVGGTEAFF. CDR3 in DNA: TGTGCCAGCTCACCAAGATTCGTGGGGGGCACTGAAGCTTTCTTT. V gene TRBV18 combines with J gene TRBJ1-1; tentative D call: TRBD1 (5 bases). The V gene lost 2 bases and the J gene lost 4 bases, with 14 bases spanning the gap. Germline assignment: CDR1 KGHSH and CDR2 LQKENI. CDR3 length: 15 amino acids.